These 17 T cell receptor beta chains share one sample of origin, sequenced in a study of T cell responses to AZD1222 COVID-19 vaccine. Data came from immunoSEQ multiplex PCR; TCRdb stores just in-frame clones and leaves some out. Among over 95,000 clones listed, just under 90% were seen once. This material consisted of peripheral blood, taken on day 0 of AZD1222 vaccination. The source of these receptors is an adult in good health.

The chain has TRBV23-1 and TRBJ2-7; TRBD1 agrees at 8 bases. TRBV23-1 carries the ORF label, with uncertain function. Germline trimming cut 2 bases from V and 1 base from J; bases unmatched to any gene: 7. The CDR3 loop spans 16 amino acids. As DNA, the CDR3 is TGCGCCAGCAGTCAAAGTATGTGGACAGGGTCCTACGAGCAGTACTTC. Translation: CASSQSMWTGSYEQYF.

In this sample, this clone turned up once. J is TRBJ2-3 and V is TRBV5-4, with 8 bases fitting TRBD1. V dropped 2 bases and J dropped 2; count of bases not matched to a gene: 16. Germline V CDR1 and CDR2: SGHNT, YYREEE (reference sequence). CDR3 length equals 19 residues. CDR3 sequence: CASSLAGTGSYGYTDTQYF. In DNA, the CDR3 is TGTGCCAGCAGCTTAGCCGGGACAGGTAGCTATGGATACACAGATACGCAGTATTTT.

This chain uses TRBV7-2 with TRBJ1-5; TRBD1 aligns across 7 bases. CDR1 is SGHTA, CDR2 FQGNSA, per germline. The CDR3 spans 17 residues. V lost 1 base to trimming and J lost 5 bases; unmatched junction nucleotides: 11. In DNA form, the CDR3 reads TGTGCCAGCAGCTTAGGCGGGACAGTGATTTTAGATCAGCCCCAGCATTTT. This codes for CASSLGGTVILDQPQHF. Supplemented by reference TRBV7-2 and TRBJ1-5, the full variable domain reads GAGVSQSPSNKVTEKGKDVELRCDPISGHTALYWYRQSLGQGLEFLIYFQGNSAPDKSGLPSDRFSAERTGGSVSTLTIQRTQQEDSAVYLCASSLGGTVILDQPQHFGDGTRLSIL.

The V call is TRBV7-2, the J call TRBJ2-7; the D gene could be TRBD1 or TRBD2 (6 bases each). Germline CDR1 reads SGHTA; CDR2 reads FQGNSA. With 4 bases removed from V and 9 bases from J, the gap between germline ends came to 22 bases. The CDR3 runs to 15 residues. CDR3 sequence (DNA): TGTGCCAGCAGCTCACCGACTAGGGGGGCAAGAGGGCAGTACTTC. It is translated as CASSSPTRGARGQYF. The variable domain in full, with the rest retrieved from reference TRBV7-2 and TRBJ2-7, is GAGVSQSPSNKVTEKGKDVELRCDPISGHTALYWYRQSLGQGLEFLIYFQGNSAPDKSGLPSDRFSAERTGGSVSTLTIQRTQQEDSAVYLCASSSPTRGARGQYFGPGTRLTVT.

The chain uses TRBV7-3 and TRBJ2-1; a possible D gene is TRBD2 (6 bases). V dropped 0 bases and J dropped 4 bases, with 13 bases sitting between them. Germline V CDR1 and CDR2: SGHTA, FQGTGA. This CDR3 spans 16 amino acids. The CDR3, as DNA: TGTGCCAGCAGCTTAACGACGGGAGTCGGTTACAATGAGCAGTTCTTC. It codes for CASSLTTGVGYNEQFF.

This clone rates as medium-sized. The chain couples TRBV7-2 to TRBJ1-5, with D unresolved. Germline V CDR1 and CDR2: SGHTA, FQGNSA. The V gene lost 3 bases and the J gene lost 7 bases, with 10 bases spanning the gap. The CDR3 contains 13 residues. The CDR3 sequence: CASSFGGSQPQHF. The CDR3 nucleotides read TGTGCCAGCAGCTTTGGCGGGAGCCAGCCCCAGCATTTT. The full variable domain, in which reference TRBV7-2 and TRBJ1-5 provide the parts outside the CDR3, is GAGVSQSPSNKVTEKGKDVELRCDPISGHTALYWYRQSLGQGLEFLIYFQGNSAPDKSGLPSDRFSAERTGGSVSTLTIQRTQQEDSAVYLCASSFGGSQPQHFGDGTRLSIL.

J is TRBJ1-1 and V is TRBV10-3; D possibly corresponds to TRBD1 (5 bases). Germline CDR1 ENHRY, CDR2 SYGVKD. With 2 bases removed from V and 5 bases from J, the gap between germline ends came to 12 bases. This CDR3 contains 14 residues. The CDR3 DNA follows: TGTGCCATCAGTGAGGGGACCGCGGGGACTGAAGCTTTCTTT. This gives the protein CAISEGTAGTEAFF.

V and J are TRBV18 and TRBJ2-5; D ambiguous. The CDR3 consists of 15 residues. The germline CDR1 and CDR2 sequences are KGHSH and LQKENI. Trimming shortened V by 0 bases and J by 5 bases, and 13 bases separated the two germline ends. DNA for the CDR3: TGTGCCAGCTCACCACCGAGCTCAAAGTGGGAGACCCAGTACTTC. As protein: CASSPPSSKWETQYF.

J is TRBJ1-1 and V is TRBV5-1, with 8 bases aligning to TRBD1. The V segment lost 5 bases and the J segment 4 bases; nucleotides outside the gene matches: 7. The CDR3 spans 14 residues. Germline V gives CDR1 SGHRS, CDR2 YFSETQ. DNA of the CDR3: TGCGCCAGCAGTCTCGGGACAGGTCTCACTGAAGCTTTCTTT. Protein: CASSLGTGLTEAFF. The entire variable domain, with the rest obtained from reference TRBV5-1 and TRBJ1-1, is as follows: KAGVTQTPRYLIKTRGQQVTLSCSPISGHRSVSWYQQTPGQGLQFLFEYFSETQRNKGNFPGRFSGRQFSNSRSEMNVSTLELGDSALYLCASSLGTGLTEAFFGQGTRLTVV.

This chain connects TRBV19 to TRBJ1-4; D not certain. The CDR3 has 17 amino acids. Germline loops: CDR1 LNHDA, CDR2 SQIVND (reference sequence). V lost 6 bases and J lost 3, with 20 bases in between. The CDR3 sequence: CASSRKHPVSSNEKLFF. In DNA form, the CDR3 reads TGTGCCAGTAGCCGAAAACATCCGGTGTCTTCTAATGAAAAACTGTTTTTT.

The chain links TRBV18 to TRBJ2-7, with 12 nucleotides matching TRBD1. Germline CDR1 KGHSH, CDR2 LQKENI. This CDR3 contains 14 residues. Germline trimming cut 1 base from V and 7 bases from J; bases unmatched to any gene: 2. In DNA, the CDR3 is TGTGCCAGCTCACCACGGGACAGGGGGCGAGAGCAGTACTTC. Its translation is CASSPRDRGREQYF.

This chain connects TRBV28 to TRBJ1-5, with D possibly TRBD1 on 5 matching bases. Germline values: CDR1 MDHEN, CDR2 SYDVKM. This CDR3 is 15 amino acids long. The V end lost 5 bases, the J end lost 2 bases, and 13 bases lay between the germline ends. For the CDR3, the DNA is TGTGCCAGCAGTCATCCGGGGGGGGGCAATCAGCCCCAGCATTTT. Translation: CASSHPGGGNQPQHF.

The J gene is TRBJ2-7, the V gene TRBV19, with 9 positions matching TRBD1. CDR3 length equals 14 residues. CDR1 and CDR2 from the germline V gene are LNHDA and SQIVND (reference sequence). V shed 6 bases and J 5 bases; nucleotides not matched to a gene: 8. The CDR3 region is CASSLGQGVDEQYF. The CDR3 coding sequence is TGTGCCAGTAGCCTGGGACAGGGTGTCGACGAGCAGTACTTC.

The rearrangement uses TRBV13 and TRBJ1-1, with D tentatively TRBD1 (6 bases). With 4 bases removed from V and 5 bases from J, the gap between germline ends came to 14 bases. CDR3 length: 14 residues. From germline, CDR1 is PRHDT and CDR2 FYEKMQ (reference sequence). DNA of the CDR3: TGTGCCAGCAGCTCCCCTGACAGGTTGACTGAAGCTTTCTTT. Amino acids: CASSSPDRLTEAFF.

The chain has TRBV15 and TRBJ2-5; D unresolved. V was clipped by 0 bases and J by 2 bases, with 10 bases between them. Germline V gives CDR1 LNHNV, CDR2 YYDKDF (reference sequence). The CDR3 sequence is 15 residues long. The CDR3 spells CATSRDPRGQETQYF. In DNA form, the CDR3 reads TGTGCCACCAGCAGAGATCCCAGAGGTCAAGAGACCCAGTACTTC.

This clone showed up just a few times. This chain connects TRBV14 to TRBJ2-6; the match to TRBD2 covers 8 bases. The length of the CDR3 is 17 residues. Germline values: CDR1 SGHDN, CDR2 FVKESK. Losses at the gene ends were 3 bases for V and 3 bases for J; bases not matched to a gene: 7. DNA for the CDR3: TGTGCCAGCAGCCAGAGTAGCGGGATTCGTGGGGCCAACGTCCTGACTTTC. Its protein product is CASSQSSGIRGANVLTF.

On this clone itself: At one boundary the junction diverges from the germline segment, which might be a read error. This chain connects TRBV7-9 to TRBJ2-7; D is tentatively TRBD1 or TRBD2 (5 bases each). CDR3 length equals 12 residues. Germline V gene lookup returns CDR1 SEHNR and CDR2 FQNEAQ (reference sequence). The CDR3 coding sequence is TGTGCCAGCAGCTTTCGGGACGGACCTCTCGTCTTC. This translates into CASSFRDGPLVF. The full variable domain, in which reference TRBV7-9 and TRBJ2-7 provide the parts outside the CDR3, is DTGVSQNPRHKITKRGQNVTFRCDPISEHNRLYWYRQTLGQGPEFLTYFQNEAQLEKSRLLSDRFSAERPKGSFSTLEIQRTEQGDSAMYLCASSFRDGPLVFGPGTRLTVT.